These 16 T cell receptor beta chains came from one sample sequenced in a study of CD8 T cells in ankylosing spondylitis. Study-level points and caveats: About 8 highly homologous variants made up a TCR beta motif, and this motif appeared characteristic of ankylosing spondylitis blood.

These receptors have no identified antigens. TCRdb re-derived calls from the 5' RACE reads in MiXCR, one entry per CDR3 protein. Of some 800,000 distinct CDR3 sequences listed, approximately 10% are singletons. The sequenced sample was blood, either unsorted or a sorted T cell fraction (not recorded which). These receptors all stem from a male donor with ankylosing spondylitis.

There are a few counts of this clonotype. This chain connects TRBV6-1 to TRBJ1-2, with 9 bases fitting TRBD1. V was pared by 5 bases and J by 1 base, with 14 bases of the junction left unmatched. The CDR3 length is 18 residues. Per germline, CDR1 MNHNS and CDR2 SASEGT. CDR3 nucleotides: TGTGCCAGCAGTCCAGGCTCCCGGGACAGGGATTTTAACTATGGCTACACCTTC. Protein product: CASSPGSRDRDFNYGYTF.

The V and J genes are TRBV7-9 and TRBJ2-3, with D possibly being TRBD2 (7 bases). V lost 7 bases and J 7 bases, leaving 21 bases between the germline ends. This CDR3 comprises 15 residues. From germline, CDR1 is SEHNR and CDR2 FQNEAQ (reference sequence). This chain's CDR3 is CASTEWGLADNTQYF. The CDR3 DNA is TGTGCCAGCACAGAGTGGGGGCTAGCGGATAATACGCAGTATTTT.

CDR3 sequence (DNA): TGTGCCAGCAGCTTTGGCGGGGGGGCCCAAGAGACCCAGTACTTC. Protein: CASSFGGGAQETQYF. This chain connects TRBV7-9 to TRBJ2-5; 9 bases are shared with TRBD2. Germline loops: CDR1 SEHNR, CDR2 FQNEAQ (reference sequence). The V and J ends lost 3 bases and 1 base, in that order; junction bases with no gene match: 3. This CDR3 region has 15 residues.

The genes are TRBV20-1 and TRBJ2-3; D call uncertain. The CDR3 has 13 amino acids. Trimming removed 3 bases at V and 0 bases at J, with 7 bases between. Germline lookup yields CDR1 DFQATT and CDR2 SNEGSKA (reference sequence). The CDR3 DNA sequence: TGCAGTGCTAGCACCTTTAGCACAGATACGCAGTATTTT. Translated: CSASTFSTDTQYF.

The genes are TRBV29-1 and TRBJ2-7, with 11 bases lining up with TRBD1. CDR3 length equals 14 residues. Unmatched junction bases numbered 2, after V lost 4 bases and J lost 0 bases. The germline CDR1 and CDR2 sequences are SQVTM and ANQGSEA. The DNA of the CDR3 is TGCAGCGTTGCCGGGACAGGGGGCTCCTACGAGCAGTACTTC. Its translation is CSVAGTGGSYEQYF.

The chain carries TRBV7-8 and TRBJ2-1; the D gene is possibly TRBD2 (5 bases). V was pared by 3 bases and J by 1 base, with 10 bases between. The length of the CDR3 is 15 residues. Germline CDR1 and CDR2: SGHVS and FQNEAQ. CDR3 protein: CASSFLRGSYNEQFF. In DNA, the CDR3 is TGTGCCAGCAGCTTTCTTCGCGGGTCCTACAATGAGCAGTTCTTC.

This clonotype was counted between two and nine times. The rearrangement joins TRBV6-1 to TRBJ2-7, with D uncertain. CDR3 length equals 16 residues. Trimming took 2 bases from V and 2 from J, leaving 16 bases between them. Looked up from germline, CDR1 is MNHNS and CDR2 is SASEGT. The CDR3 here is CASSEKRSFVPYEQYF. DNA of the CDR3: TGTGCCAGCAGTGAAAAGAGGTCTTTTGTCCCCTACGAGCAGTACTTC.

The sample holds a few counts of this clonotype. The chain recombines TRBV6-1 with TRBJ1-6; D is ambiguous. The ends were cut back, 8 bases at V and 0 bases at J, with 11 bases in the middle. The CDR3 runs to 15 residues. The germline V gene encodes CDR1 MNHNS and CDR2 SASEGT. CDR3 coding DNA: TGTGCCAGCCTTCGCAGGAGCTCCTATAATTCACCCCTCCACTTT. It codes for CASLRRSSYNSPLHF.

This clonotype was observed once. The chain joins TRBV3-1 to TRBJ2-2; D is ambiguous. V shed 5 bases and J shed 9 bases, with 10 bases lying between them. The CDR3 runs to 12 residues. CDR1 is LGHDT, CDR2 YNNKEL, per germline (reference sequence). CDR3 bases: TGTGCCAGCAGCAATTATGAAAGGGAGCTGTTTTTT. Amino acids: CASSNYERELFF.

This clonotype was counted between two and nine times. This chain's CDR3 is CSAADPGVNTEAFF. CDR3 DNA sequence: TGCAGTGCTGCGGATCCGGGGGTAAACACTGAAGCTTTCTTT. The V call is TRBV20-1, the J call TRBJ1-1, with TRBD1 as a possible D gene (5 bases). CDR3 size: 14 residues. Trimming left V 5 bases short and J 2 bases short, with 15 bases between. Germline loops: CDR1 DFQATT, CDR2 SNEGSKA (reference sequence).

This clonotype appeared a few times. V usage is TRBV20-1 and J usage is TRBJ2-3, with 9 positions matching TRBD2. This CDR3 is 14 amino acids long. V lost 2 bases, J lost 6 bases, and 6 bases stayed unmatched. Per the germline V gene, CDR1 is DFQATT and CDR2 is SNEGSKA (reference sequence). The chain's CDR3 is CSARNSGGLDTQYF. DNA for the CDR3: TGCAGTGCTAGAAACAGCGGGGGGCTGGATACGCAGTATTTT.

The count of this clonotype is one. V usage is TRBV18 and J usage is TRBJ2-3; 10 bases match TRBD2. This CDR3 spans 20 amino acids. Unmatched junction bases numbered 18, after V lost 6 bases and J lost 0 bases. Germline CDR1 reads KGHSH; CDR2 reads LQKENI. The CDR3 protein is CASSLTRLAGAGRSTDTQYF. Here the CDR3 DNA reads TGTGCCAGCTCCCTTACTAGGCTAGCGGGGGCTGGTCGGAGCACAGATACGCAGTATTTT.

This clonotype was seen more than once but under ten times. This chain links TRBV7-6 with TRBJ2-3; either TRBD1 or TRBD2 may supply D (6 bases each). The V end was cut by 5 bases, the J end by 6 bases, with 21 bases between. This CDR3 region has 16 residues. CDR1 is SGHVS, CDR2 FNYEAQ, per germline. CDR3 region: CASSHPRGRARDTQYF. CDR3 sequence (DNA): TGTGCCAGCAGCCACCCCCGGGGGCGGGCGAGGGATACGCAGTATTTT.

In this sample, this clonotype turned up a few times. This CDR3 is CASSQTGRGGGELFF. For the CDR3, the DNA is TGTGCCAGCAGCCAAACAGGGCGCGGCGGCGGGGAGCTGTTTTTT. The chain recombines TRBV7-3 with TRBJ2-2; possible D gene TRBD1, 6 bases. This CDR3 region has 15 residues. V lost 5 bases and J 7 bases, leaving 17 bases between the germline ends. Germline CDR1 SGHTA, CDR2 FQGTGA.

V is TRBV10-3 and J is TRBJ1-1; D remains ambiguous. Deletions cut 10 bases from V and 2 bases from J, with 20 bases between. The CDR3 totals 15 residues. Germline V gene lookup returns CDR1 ENHRY and CDR2 SYGVKD. The CDR3 sequence: CATWAGRERNTEAFF. The CDR3 coding sequence is TGTGCCACTTGGGCTGGACGGGAAAGAAACACTGAAGCTTTCTTT.

This chain connects TRBV14 to TRBJ2-7, with 8 bases identical to TRBD2. CDR3 length: 15 amino acids. J gave up 5 bases and V 3 bases, and 9 bases lay outside the gene matches. Germline-derived CDR1 and CDR2 are SGHDN and FVKESK. CDR3 protein: CASSQGLGWRNEQYF. The CDR3, as DNA: TGTGCCAGCAGCCAGGGACTAGGATGGAGGAACGAGCAGTACTTC.